This record looks at one T cell receptor (beta chain) sequence and its context. What it binds is not known. This record comes from a study of cytomegalovirus exposure and HLA in healthy donors. Overall study: Earlier results showed roughly 120 million unique TCR beta sequences derived from some 190 million T cells.

CDR1 is WSHSY and CDR2 is SAAADI in the germline V gene. The junction had 5 bases not matched to a gene; V was cut back by 6 bases and J by 6 bases. This CDR3 comprises 14 residues. Researchers ran the PCR with 60 Vbeta and 13 Jbeta primers. Sequenced by immunoSEQ multiplex PCR; TCRdb stores in-frame clones only, minus some. The sample has around 140,000 clones; 82% are singletons. Study-wide findings and caveats: Cytomegalovirus-associated TCR beta chains were listed, numbering over 150. Later analysis demonstrated an association between a missense DCLRE1C variant and TCR beta V- and J-gene trimming. Later on, an analysis tied roughly 17,000 TCR beta sequences to HLA alleles at 0.05 false discovery rate.

The V call is TRBV10-2, the J call TRBJ1-6, with TRBD1 matching over 7 bases. The sample comprised PBMCs. The TCR originated in a woman aged 50 to 60 in good health and CMV-seropositive. CDR3 region: CASRPGQINSPLHF. CDR3 bases: TGCGCCAGCAGGCCGGGACAGATTAATTCACCCCTCCACTTT.